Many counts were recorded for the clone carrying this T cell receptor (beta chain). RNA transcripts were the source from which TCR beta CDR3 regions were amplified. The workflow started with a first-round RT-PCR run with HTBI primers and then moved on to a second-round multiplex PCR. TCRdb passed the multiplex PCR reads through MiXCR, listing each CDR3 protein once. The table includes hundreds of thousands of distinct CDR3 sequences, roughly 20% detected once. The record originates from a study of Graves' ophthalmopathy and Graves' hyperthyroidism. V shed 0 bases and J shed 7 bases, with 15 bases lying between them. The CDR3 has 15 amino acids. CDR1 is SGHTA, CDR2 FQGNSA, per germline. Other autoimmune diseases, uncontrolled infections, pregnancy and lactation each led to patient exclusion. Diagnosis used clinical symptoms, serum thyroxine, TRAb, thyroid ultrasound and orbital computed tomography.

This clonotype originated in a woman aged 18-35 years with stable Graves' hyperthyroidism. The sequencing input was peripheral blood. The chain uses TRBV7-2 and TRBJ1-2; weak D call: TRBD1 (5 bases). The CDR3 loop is CASSLALGRAVGYTF. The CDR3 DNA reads TGTGCCAGCAGCTTAGCGCTCGGCAGGGCGGTTGGCTACACCTTC.